The 8 T cell receptor beta chains below were found in one sample sequenced in a study of blood T cells in healthy people across ages. For the second PCR, which ran for about 6 to 12 cycles, a sample-barcoded 5' primer and a J-beta primer mix were used. TCRdb passed the 5' RACE reads through MiXCR, listing each CDR3 protein once. In the table there are 1 million or so distinct CDR3 sequences, roughly a quarter of which are singletons. These data were also filed under a second study, of T cells of mothers and their children.

What was sequenced was blood. Receptors were obtained from a girl aged 2 to 9 in good health.

This sequence joins TRBV24-1 and TRBJ2-1; the D gene is possibly TRBD1 (6 bases). CDR1 is KGHDR and CDR2 is SFDVKD in the germline V gene. V lost 2 bases and J lost 7, with 17 bases in between. This CDR3 contains 16 residues. The DNA of the CDR3 is TGTGCCACCAGTGATTCGGACAGCTTCGGAAGGAATGAGCAGTTCTTC. Protein product: CATSDSDSFGRNEQFF.

This chain joins TRBV2 and TRBJ2-1, with 8 bases matching TRBD1. V was clipped by 10 bases and J by 4 bases; unmatched bases: 9. Germline V lookup: CDR1 SNHLY, CDR2 FYNNEI. The CDR3 length is 14 residues. CDR3 protein: CAIPDRGDYNEQFF. The CDR3 DNA reads as TGTGCCATACCTGACAGGGGAGATTACAATGAGCAGTTCTTC.

This clonotype has a handful of counts. The chain employs TRBV21-1 and TRBJ2-7; the D segment call TRBD1 is taken from the table without a DNA check. TRBV21-1 is annotated as a pseudogene. This CDR3 comprises 14 residues. The CDR3 protein is CASTYRTGNYEQYF. CDR3 bases: TGTGCCAGCACCTACCGGACAGGGAACTACGAGCAGTACTTC.

The CDR3 DNA reads as TGCGCCAGCAGCCCAACAGGATTTGGCTCTGGGGCCAACGTCCTGACTTTC. Protein product: CASSPTGFGSGANVLTF. The chain links TRBV4-3 to TRBJ2-6, with a weak D call TRBD1 (5 bases). The CDR3 covers 17 residues. CDR1 is LGHNA and CDR2 is YSLEER in the germline V gene. V shed 4 bases and J shed 0 bases, with 13 bases lying between them.

V is TRBV20-1 and J is TRBJ2-5; D uncertain. The J call could be wrong; TRBJ2-7 is a better fit for the DNA end. The CDR3 covers 16 residues. From germline, CDR1 is DFQATT and CDR2 SNEGSKA (reference sequence). CDR3 in amino acids: CSASSTLERIHYEQYF. CDR3 bases: TGCAGTGCTTCTTCCACTTTAGAGCGAATACACTACGAGCAGTACTTC.

Note on this clonotype: A junction boundary mismatches the germline segment, possibly from a read error. This sequence joins TRBV7-9 and TRBJ2-5; D is unclear. The germline CDR1 and CDR2 sequences are SEHNR and FQNEAQ (reference sequence). CDR3 length: 13 residues. The CDR3 is CASSLEDSETQYF. The CDR3 DNA is TGTGCCAGCAGCTTAGAGGATTCCGAGACTCAGTACTTC.

This clonotype was seen more than once but under ten times. This sequence joins TRBV7-9 and TRBJ2-1; D not resolved. The CDR3 extends over 12 amino acids. The germline V gene has CDR1 SEHNR and CDR2 FQNEAQ (reference sequence). Trimming removed 7 bases at V and 5 bases at J, with 9 bases between. The CDR3 coding sequence is TGTGCCAGCACCGACCTTGACAATGAGCAGTTCTTC. This gives the protein CASTDLDNEQFF.

A few counts support this clonotype. At one end, the junction sequence differs from germline, possibly due to a read error. The rearrangement uses TRBV10-3 and TRBJ2-1; D unresolved. In germline, CDR1 is ENHRY, CDR2 SYGVKD. The CDR3 has 19 amino acids. CDR3 in amino acids: CAISEILWQPFSSYNEQLF. CDR3 bases: TGTGCCATCAGTGAGATCCTTTGGCAGCCATTCAGCTCCTACAATGAGCAGCTCTTC.